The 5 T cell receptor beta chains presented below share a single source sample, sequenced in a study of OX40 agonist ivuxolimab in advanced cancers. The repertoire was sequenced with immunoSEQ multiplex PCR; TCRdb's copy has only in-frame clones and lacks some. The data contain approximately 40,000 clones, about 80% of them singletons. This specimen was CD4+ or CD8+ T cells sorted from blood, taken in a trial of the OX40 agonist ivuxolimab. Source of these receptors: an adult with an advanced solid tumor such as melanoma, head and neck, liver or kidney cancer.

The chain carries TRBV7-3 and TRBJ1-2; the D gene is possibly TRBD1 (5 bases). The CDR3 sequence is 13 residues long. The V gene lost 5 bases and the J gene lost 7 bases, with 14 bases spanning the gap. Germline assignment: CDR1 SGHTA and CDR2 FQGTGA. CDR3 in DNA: TGTGCCAGCAGCCGCCCGGGACTTGGTGGCTACACCTTC. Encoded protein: CASSRPGLGGYTF.

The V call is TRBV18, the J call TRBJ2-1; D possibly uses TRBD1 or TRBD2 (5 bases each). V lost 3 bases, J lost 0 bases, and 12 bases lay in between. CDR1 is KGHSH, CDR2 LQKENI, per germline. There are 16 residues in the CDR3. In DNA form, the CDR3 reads TGTGCCAGCTCACCGGGGGTTATGAGCTCCTACAATGAGCAGTTCTTC. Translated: CASSPGVMSSYNEQFF.

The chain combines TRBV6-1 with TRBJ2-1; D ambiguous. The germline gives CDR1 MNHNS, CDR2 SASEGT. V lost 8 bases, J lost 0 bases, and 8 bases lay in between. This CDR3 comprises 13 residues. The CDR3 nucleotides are TGTGCCAGCCTCAGGAGCTCCTACAATGAGCAGTTCTTC. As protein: CASLRSSYNEQFF.

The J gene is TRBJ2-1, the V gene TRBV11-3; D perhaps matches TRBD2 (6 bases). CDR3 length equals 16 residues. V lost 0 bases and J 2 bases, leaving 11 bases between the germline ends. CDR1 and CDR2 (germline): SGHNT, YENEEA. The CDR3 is CASSLDGVAAYNEQFF. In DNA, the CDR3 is TGTGCCAGCAGCTTAGATGGGGTAGCGGCCTACAATGAGCAGTTCTTC.

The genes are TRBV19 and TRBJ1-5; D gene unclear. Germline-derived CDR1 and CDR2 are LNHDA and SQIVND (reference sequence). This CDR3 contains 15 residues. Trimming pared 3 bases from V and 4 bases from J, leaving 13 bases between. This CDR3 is CASSISPVGNQPQHF. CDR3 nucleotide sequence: TGTGCCAGTAGTATTTCCCCGGTGGGGAATCAGCCCCAGCATTTT.